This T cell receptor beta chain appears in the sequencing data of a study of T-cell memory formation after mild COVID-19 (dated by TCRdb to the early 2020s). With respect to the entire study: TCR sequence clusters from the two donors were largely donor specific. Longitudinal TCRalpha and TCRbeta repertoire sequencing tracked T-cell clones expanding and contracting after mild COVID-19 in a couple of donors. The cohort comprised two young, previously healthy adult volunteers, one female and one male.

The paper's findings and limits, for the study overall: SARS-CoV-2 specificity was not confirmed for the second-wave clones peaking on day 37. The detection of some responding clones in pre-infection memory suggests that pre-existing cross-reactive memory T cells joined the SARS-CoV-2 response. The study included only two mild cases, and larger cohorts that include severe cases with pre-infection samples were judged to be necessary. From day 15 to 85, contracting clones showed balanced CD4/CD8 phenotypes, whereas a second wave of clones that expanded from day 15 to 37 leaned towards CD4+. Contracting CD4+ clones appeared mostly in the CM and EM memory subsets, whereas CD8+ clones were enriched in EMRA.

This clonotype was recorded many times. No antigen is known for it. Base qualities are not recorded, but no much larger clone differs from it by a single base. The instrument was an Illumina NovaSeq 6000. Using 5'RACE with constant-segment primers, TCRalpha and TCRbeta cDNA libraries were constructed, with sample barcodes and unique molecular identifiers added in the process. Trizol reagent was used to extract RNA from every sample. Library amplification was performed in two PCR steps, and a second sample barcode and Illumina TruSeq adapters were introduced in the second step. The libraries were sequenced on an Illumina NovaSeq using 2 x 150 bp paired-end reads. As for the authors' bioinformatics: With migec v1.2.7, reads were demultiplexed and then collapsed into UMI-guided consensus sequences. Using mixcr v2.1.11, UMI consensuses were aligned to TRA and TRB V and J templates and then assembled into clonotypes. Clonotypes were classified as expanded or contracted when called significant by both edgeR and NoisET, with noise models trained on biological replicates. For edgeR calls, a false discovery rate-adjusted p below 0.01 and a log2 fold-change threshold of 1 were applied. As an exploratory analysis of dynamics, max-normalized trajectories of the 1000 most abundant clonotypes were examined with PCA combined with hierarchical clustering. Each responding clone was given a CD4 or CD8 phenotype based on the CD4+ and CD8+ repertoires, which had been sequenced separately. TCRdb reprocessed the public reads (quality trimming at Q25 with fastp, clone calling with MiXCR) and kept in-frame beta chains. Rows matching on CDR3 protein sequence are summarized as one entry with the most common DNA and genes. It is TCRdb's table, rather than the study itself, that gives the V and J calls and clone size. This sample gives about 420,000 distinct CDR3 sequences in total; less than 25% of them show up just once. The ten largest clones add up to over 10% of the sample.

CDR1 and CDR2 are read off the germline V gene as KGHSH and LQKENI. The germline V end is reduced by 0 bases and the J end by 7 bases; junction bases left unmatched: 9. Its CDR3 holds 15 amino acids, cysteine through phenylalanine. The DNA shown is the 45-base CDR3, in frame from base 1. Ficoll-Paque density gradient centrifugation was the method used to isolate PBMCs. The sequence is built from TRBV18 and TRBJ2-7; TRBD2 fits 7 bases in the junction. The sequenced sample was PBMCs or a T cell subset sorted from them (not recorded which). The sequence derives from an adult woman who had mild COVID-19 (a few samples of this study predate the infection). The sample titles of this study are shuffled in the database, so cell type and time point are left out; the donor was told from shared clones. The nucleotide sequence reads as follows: TGTGCCAGCTCACCACCGGAAAGCGGGGCGCGAGAGCAGTACTTC. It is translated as CASSPPESGAREQYF.